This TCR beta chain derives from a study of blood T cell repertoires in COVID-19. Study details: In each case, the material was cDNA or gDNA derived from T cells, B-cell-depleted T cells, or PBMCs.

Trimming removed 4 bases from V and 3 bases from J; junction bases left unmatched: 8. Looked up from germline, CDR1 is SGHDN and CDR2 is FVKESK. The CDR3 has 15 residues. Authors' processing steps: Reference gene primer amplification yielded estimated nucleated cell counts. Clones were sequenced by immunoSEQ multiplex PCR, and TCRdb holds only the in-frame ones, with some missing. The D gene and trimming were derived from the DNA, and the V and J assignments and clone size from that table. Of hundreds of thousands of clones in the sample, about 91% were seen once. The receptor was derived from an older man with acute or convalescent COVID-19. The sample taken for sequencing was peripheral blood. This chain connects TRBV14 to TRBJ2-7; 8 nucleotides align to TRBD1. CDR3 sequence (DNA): TGTGCCAGCAGCCCCCGACAGGGGTTAAGCTACGAGCAGTACTTC. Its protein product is CASSPRQGLSYEQYF.